This T cell receptor beta chain was identified in a study of blood T cell repertoires in COVID-19. Study details: The United States, Italy and Spain were the sources of the acute and convalescent COVID-19 samples.

A single count supports this clone. In the source study's methods: Researchers report that nucleated cell counts were estimated from reference gene primer amplification. Repertoires were generated with immunoSEQ multiplex PCR, while TCRdb's copy carries only in-frame clones and drops some. The V and J calls and the clone size are those of that table, but D and trimming were determined from the DNA. The table has some 490,000 clones, 80% to 90% seen once; the top ten hold 3% to 3.5%. Sequencing was carried out using peripheral blood. The origin of this receptor is a human donor in a cohort sampled during active COVID-19.

The CDR3 is CASSPSGNSYEQYF. CDR3 in DNA: TGTGCCAGCAGCCCTAGCGGGAACTCCTACGAGCAGTACTTC. The genes are TRBV28 and TRBJ2-7, with 9 bases that match TRBD2. V was pared by 6 bases and J by 0 bases, with 3 bases of the junction left unmatched. The CDR3 totals 14 residues. CDR1 is MDHEN, CDR2 SYDVKM, per germline. The whole variable domain, filled in from reference TRBV28 and TRBJ2-7, reads DVKVTQSSRYLVKRTGEKVFLECVQDMDHENMFWYRQDPGLGLRLIYFSYDVKMKEKGDIPEGYSVSREKKERFSLILESASTNQTSMYLCASSPSGNSYEQYFGPGTRLTVT.